This T cell receptor beta chain is from a study of T cell repertoires in cytomegalovirus infection (dated by TCRdb to between 2018 and 2020). Study-wide context: The HLA type of each donor mattered for the analysis, because public TCR beta signatures pointed to carriage of CMV infection along with the matching HLA type.

The CDR3 holds 12 amino acids from the cysteine to the phenylalanine. CDR3 DNA is the only sequence kept; it has 36 bases, read in frame from the first base. Relative to germline, V is 4 bases shorter and J is 6 bases shorter, with 7 bases between their ends. According to the germline V gene (reference sequence), CDR1 reads SGHNT and CDR2 reads YYREEE. The instrument was an Illumina HiSeq 1500. TCRdb cleaned the public reads at Q25 with fastp, built clones with MiXCR and kept in-frame beta chains. Entries that share a CDR3 protein sequence are merged under the most common genes and DNA. Within this sample are over 150,000 distinct CDR3 sequences, with about 21% of them counted one time only. The ten largest make up 2.5% to 3% of the sample. Overall study results and their limits: The ex vivo response was dominated by HLA-C-restricted CMV-specific TCR beta clonotypes, and the single most frequent clonotype in two of eight donors was supplied by these HLA-C-restricted clonotypes. Carriers of CMV infection plus the relevant HLA type were discriminated by the cumulative frequency of public TCR beta family members in the study cohort and in an independent roughly 370-donor cohort.

Concerning this clonotype itself: The target of this receptor is not known. Base qualities are not provided; no much larger clone lies one nucleotide away.

This clonotype originated in a human donor in good health (CMV status not recorded). Some clones in this sample may be carry-over from other donors' samples. Sequencing input: PBMCs. This chain joins TRBV5-4 to TRBJ2-2, with the D gene call left open. Here is the DNA: TGTGCCAGCAGCGGGGTTGCCGGGGAGCTGTTTTTT. Translated, this is CASSGVAGELFF.